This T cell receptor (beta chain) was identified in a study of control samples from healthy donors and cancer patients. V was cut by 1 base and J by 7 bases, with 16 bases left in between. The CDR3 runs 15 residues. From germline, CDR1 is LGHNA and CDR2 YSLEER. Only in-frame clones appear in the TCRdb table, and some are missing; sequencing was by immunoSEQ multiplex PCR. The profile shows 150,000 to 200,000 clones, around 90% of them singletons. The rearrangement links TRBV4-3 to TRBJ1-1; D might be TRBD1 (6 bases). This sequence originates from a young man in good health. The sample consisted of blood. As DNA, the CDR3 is TGCGCCAGCAGCCAAGGGCGGGGGGCCCCTTATGAAGCTTTCTTT. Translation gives CASSQGRGAPYEAFF.